A single sample gave rise to the 29 T cell receptor beta chains below, sequenced in a study of tumor-infiltrating lymphocytes in primary liver carcinoma. The blood RNA (from unsorted whole blood) was obtained, and germline DNA was also extracted. A primer matching the constant region was used to make TCR beta cDNA from approximately 500 ng of total RNA. Slightly modified ARM-PCR with three nested multiplex PCR rounds yielded TCR beta libraries. Each of the first two PCR rounds ran roughly 10 cycles with TRBV1-TRBV30 forward and C-beta reverse primers. From the multiplex PCR reads, TCRdb called clonotypes with MiXCR, one entry per CDR3 protein. The sample records 330,000 or so distinct CDR3 sequences, about 65% being singletons. Source material: peripheral blood. These receptors were taken from a middle-aged man with primary liver carcinoma and hepatitis B virus infection.

As for this clonotype: This is likely a read error, given that the CDR3 carries no conserved phenylalanine or tryptophan at its end. Because the CDR3's place on the DNA is in doubt, the DNA is left out and the CDR3 is given as listed by TCRdb. The chain combines TRBV11-1 with TRBJ2-1; TRBD1 was called by the table and not checked on the DNA. A total of 15 residues make up the CDR3, ends included. Germline V lookup: CDR1 SGHAT, CDR2 FQDESV (reference sequence). CDR3 region: CASSGGASLNNEQLL.

This clonotype was seen only once. The chain combines TRBV20-1 with TRBJ1-4; D is ambiguous. Germline V gene sequence: CDR1 DFQATT, CDR2 SNEGSKA (reference sequence). The CDR3 runs 11 residues. Trimming shortened V by 3 bases and J by 7 bases, and 6 bases separated the two germline ends. As DNA, the CDR3 is TGCAGTGCTAGGACGAGTGAAAAACTGTTTTTT. This gives the protein CSARTSEKLFF.

With respect to this clonotype: Possible read error: a much larger clone is one base away. This chain links TRBV10-3 with TRBJ2-2, with 8 bases identical to TRBD1. The CDR3 sequence is 16 residues long. In germline, CDR1 is ENHRY, CDR2 SYGVKD. The CDR3 DNA sequence: TGTGCCATCAGTGCTGCACAGGGGGGTGGAACCGGGGAGCCGTTTTTT. It translates to CAISAAQGGGTGEPFF.

A word on this clonotype: A much larger clone sits a single nucleotide away, making a read error possible. V and J are TRBV4-3 and TRBJ2-1; possibly TRBD2 for D (6 bases). Germline CDR1 reads LGHNA; CDR2 reads YSLEER. The CDR3 runs 17 residues. V was shortened by 1 base and J by 2 bases, with 15 bases between the two germline ends. The CDR3 nucleotides are TGCGCCAGCAGCCAAGGGCTAGTGGGAGGCCCCTACAATGAGCAGTTCTTC. Translated: CASSQGLVGGPYNEQFF.

As for this clonotype: This may come from a read error, since a much larger clone is one base off. The chain employs TRBV6-1 and TRBJ2-7, with 9 bases fitting TRBD2. Germline CDR1 is MNHNS and CDR2 is SASEGT. This CDR3 is built from 11 residues. The CDR3: CASSELAGNFF. The CDR3 nucleotides read TGTGCCAGCAGTGAACTAGCGGGAAATTTCTTC.

The rearrangement links TRBV13 to TRBJ2-5; TRBD1 might be the D (5 bases). CDR1 is PRHDT, CDR2 FYEKMQ, per germline (reference sequence). The V gene lost 7 bases and the J gene lost 2 bases, with 11 bases spanning the gap. This CDR3 is built from 13 residues. CDR3 DNA sequence: TGTGCCAGCAAAAACACAGGACAAGAGACCCAGTACTTC. Translating gives CASKNTGQETQYF.

Concerning this clonotype: Because the CDR3 is missing its conserved closing phenylalanine or tryptophan, this is likely a read error. The genes are TRBV11-2 and TRBJ2-7; D possibly matches TRBD1 or TRBD2 (5 bases each). Germline-derived CDR1 and CDR2 are SGHAT and FQNNGV. The CDR3 is 15 amino acids. For the CDR3, the DNA is TGTACCAGCAGCTTAGGTGGCAGGGAGTCTGACGAGCAGTACTTG. This encodes CTSSLGGRESDEQYL.

The rearrangement joins TRBV13 to TRBJ1-5; D unclear. The CDR3 runs to 12 residues. CDR1 and CDR2 from the germline V gene are PRHDT and FYEKMQ (reference sequence). The V gene lost 5 bases and the J gene lost 3 bases, with 5 bases spanning the gap. CDR3 nucleotides: TGTGCCAGCAGCGAACTCAATCAGCCCCAGCATTTT. Encoded protein: CASSELNQPQHF.

In its sample, this clonotype was seen once. The V call is TRBV30, the J call TRBJ2-7; D unclear. Germline V CDR1 and CDR2: GTSNPN, SVGIG (reference sequence). With 5 bases removed from V and 10 bases from J, the gap between germline ends came to 18 bases. This CDR3 contains 12 residues. In DNA form, the CDR3 reads TGTGCCTGGGGTGAGCCGAGTCCCGAACAGTACTTC. Protein: CAWGEPSPEQYF.

Details on this clonotype: A much larger clone is a single base away; this may be a read error. J is TRBJ1-4 and V is TRBV6-6; TRBD1 aligns across 7 bases. CDR3 size: 18 residues. Germline-derived CDR1 and CDR2 are MNHNY and SVGAGI (reference sequence). CDR3 bases: TGTACCAGCAAAAGAATCGGGGGGACAGCAGCAACTAATGAAAAACTGTTTTTT. Translated, it gives CTSKRIGGTAATNEKLFF.

Concerning this clonotype: The CDR3 ends on some other residue instead of the conserved phenylalanine or tryptophan, so this is likely a read error. The V call is TRBV6-1, the J call TRBJ2-1; TRBD1 is a possible D gene (6 bases). The length of the CDR3 is 16 residues. Germline CDR1 reads MNHNS; CDR2 reads SASEGT. V lost 4 bases, J lost 8 bases, and 21 bases lay in between. CDR3 sequence: CASSVNRVIQGHEQFL. CDR3 sequence (DNA): TGTGCCAGCAGTGTAAACAGGGTGATCCAAGGGCATGAGCAGTTCCTC.

Remarks on this clonotype: As the CDR3 is not closed by the conserved phenylalanine or tryptophan, this likely results from a read error. The gene calls are TRBV11-2 and TRBJ2-1; D call uncertain. This CDR3 is built from 11 residues. Germline assignment: CDR1 SGHAT and CDR2 FQNNGV. The CDR3, as DNA: TGTGCCAACAGCCCTGACGGAGAGCAGTTCCTC. Translated: CANSPDGEQFL.

In regard to this clonotype: One end of the junction is discordant with germline, which a read error may explain. The chain has TRBV11-2 and TRBJ2-7; D perhaps matches TRBD2 (7 bases). Per germline, CDR1 SGHAT and CDR2 FQNNGV. The length of the CDR3 is 13 residues. This CDR3 reads CARSLYRDYEQYF. The CDR3 bases are TGTGCCAGGAGCTTATACAGGGACTACGAGCAATACTTC.

A word on this clonotype: Just one base apart from a much larger clone, this may be a read error. This chain joins TRBV10-2 and TRBJ2-7, with D unclear. Trimming shortened V by 11 bases and J by 1 base, and 15 bases separated the two germline ends. Germline V lookup: CDR1 WSHSY, CDR2 SAAADI. This CDR3 spans 13 amino acids. The CDR3 bases are TGCGCCGTCTTACAGTGGGCATCCTACGAGCAGTACTTC. Its translation: CAVLQWASYEQYF.

In regard to this clonotype: The germline gene is not matched at one end of the junction; a read error may be the cause. This sequence joins TRBV28 and TRBJ2-5; D is ambiguous. Germline lookup yields CDR1 MDHEN and CDR2 SYDVKM. The CDR3 length is 13 residues. CDR3 DNA sequence: TGTGCCAACAGTTTACCCCCTAGAGAGACACAGTACTTC. Residues: CANSLPPRETQYF.

This clonotype was seen a handful of times. V and J are TRBV6-2 or TRBV6-3 and TRBJ1-2; D is unresolved. Germline CDR1 is MNHEY and CDR2 is SVGEGT. The V end was cut by 6 bases, the J end by 6 bases, with 26 bases between. The CDR3 is 17 residues long. The CDR3 protein is CASRNSWGDGTNDGYTF. CDR3 coding DNA: TGTGCCAGCAGAAACTCCTGGGGTGACGGAACGAATGATGGCTACACCTTC.

This chain uses TRBV11-2 with TRBJ2-1, with D hard to call. CDR3 size: 14 residues. V was shortened by 5 bases and J by 8 bases, with 16 bases between the two germline ends. Per the germline V gene, CDR1 is SGHAT and CDR2 is FQNNGV. The CDR3 spells CASSPRSATYEQFF. The DNA for the CDR3 is TGTGCCAGCAGCCCCCGGAGTGCAACCTATGAGCAGTTCTTC.

Remarks on this clonotype: This may come from a read error, since a much larger clone is one base off. The V and J genes are TRBV6-5 and TRBJ1-1; 9 bases agree with TRBD1. Germline V gene data show CDR1 as MNHEY and CDR2 as SVGAGI. The CDR3 is 13 amino acids. CDR3 DNA sequence: TGTGCCATCAGTTACGGGGACAGGGTTGCGGCGCATTTT. Translated, it gives CAISYGDRVAAHF.

A note on this clonotype: An end of the junction differs from the germline gene, which may be a read error. This chain uses TRBV12-3 or TRBV12-4 with TRBJ2-7; 8 nucleotides align to TRBD1. This CDR3 spans 13 amino acids. The CDR3 region is CVSSDRGDYEQCF. The DNA of the CDR3 is TGTGTCAGCAGTGACAGGGGAGACTACGAGCAGTGCTTC.

As concerns this clonotype: One end of the junction is discordant with germline, which a read error may explain. The V gene is TRBV5-4, the J gene TRBJ2-3; D not certain. The length of the CDR3 is 13 residues. The germline gives CDR1 SGHNT, CDR2 YYREEE (reference sequence). The CDR3 loop reads CASSVESFDTQYF. The CDR3 coding sequence is TGTGCTAGCAGCGTGGAAAGTTTCGATACGCAGTATTTT. Together with reference TRBV5-4 and TRBJ2-3, the CDR3 gives the full variable domain: ETGVTQSPTHLIKTRGQQVTLRCSSQSGHNTVSWYQQALGQGPQFIFQYYREEENGRGNFPPRFSGLQFPNYSSELNVNALELDDSALYLCASSVESFDTQYFGPGTRLTVL.

This clonotype came up many times. As DNA, the CDR3 is TGTGCCAGCAGCCATGGGTTGACTAGCGGGAAGGAGTACACCGGGGAGCTGTTTTTT. This sequence encodes CASSHGLTSGKEYTGELFF. The chain is built from TRBV11-3 and TRBJ2-2; the match to TRBD2 covers 11 bases. The CDR3 runs to 19 residues. Germline CDR1 and CDR2: SGHNT and YENEEA. The ends lost 5 bases at V and 3 bases at J; junction bases unmatched: 14.

This clonotype was picked up a small number of times. The CDR3 does not end in the conserved phenylalanine or tryptophan, so this is likely a read error. V is TRBV11-2 and J is TRBJ2-3, with TRBD1 identical over 7 bases. The CDR3 consists of 11 residues. Germline V gives CDR1 SGHAT, CDR2 FQNNGV. The CDR3: CASQQGNTQYS. The DNA of the CDR3 is TGTGCCAGCCAACAGGGGAATACTCAGTATTCT.

As concerns this clonotype: This may be a read error: a much more frequent sequence differs by one nucleotide. This rearrangement joins TRBV6-2 or TRBV6-3 to TRBJ2-2; D is unclear. From germline, CDR1 is MNHEY and CDR2 SVGEGT. The germline V and J ends were trimmed by 7 bases and 7 bases, with 7 bases remaining between them. The CDR3 spans 11 residues. CDR3 nucleotide sequence: TGTGCCAGCATCTCTGGCGGGGAGCTGTTTTTT. Protein sequence: CASISGGELFF.

The chain is built from TRBV30 and TRBJ2-5; D gene uncertain. The V and J ends lost 1 base and 2 bases respectively, with 8 bases between them. The V gene's germline CDR1 is GTSNPN and CDR2 SVGIG (reference sequence). CDR3 length: 13 amino acids. This CDR3 is CAWSEQKQETQYF. The DNA of the CDR3 is TGTGCCTGGAGTGAACAGAAACAAGAGACCCAGTACTTC.

A word on this clonotype: Likely a read error: the CDR3 ends without its conserved phenylalanine or tryptophan. No DNA is shown, since the ends of the CDR3 on it are uncertain; the CDR3 is the one TCRdb lists. This chain uses TRBV6-2 or TRBV6-3 with TRBJ2-5; the table's TRBD1 call for D was not verified on the DNA. The CDR3 is 14 amino acids long, termini counted. Germline CDR1 is MNHEY and CDR2 is SVGEGT. CDR3 amino acids: CASRRQGAQETQYS.

Details on this clonotype: The CDR3 end shows no conserved phenylalanine or tryptophan, and so a read error is likely. The V and J genes are TRBV29-1 and TRBJ2-2, with D perhaps TRBD1 (6 bases). CDR1 is SQVTM and CDR2 is ANQGSEA in the germline V gene. The germline V and J ends were trimmed by 7 bases and 2 bases, with 26 bases remaining between them. The CDR3 sequence is 18 residues long. The CDR3 reads CSGRRMMGDNINTGELFY. CDR3 sequence (DNA): TGCAGCGGACGAAGGATGATGGGGGACAACATTAACACCGGGGAGCTGTTTTAT.

Notes on this clonotype: This clone may be a read error of a much larger clone one base away. The rearrangement links TRBV14 to TRBJ2-7; D gene ambiguous. Per the germline V gene, CDR1 is SGHDN and CDR2 is FVKESK. The ends were cut back, 5 bases at V and 7 bases at J, with 9 bases in the middle. The CDR3 runs 11 residues. The DNA for the CDR3 is TGTGCCAGCAGCTCTCATGGGGAGCAGTACTTC. It yields the protein CASSSHGEQYF. Variable domain in full (rest from reference TRBV14 and TRBJ2-7): EAGVTQFPSHSVIEKGQTVTLRCDPISGHDNLYWYRRVMGKEIKFLLHFVKESKQDESGMPNNRFLAERTGGTYSTLKVQPAELEDSGVYFCASSSHGEQYFGPGTRLTVT.

Remarks on this clonotype: Being one base from a much bigger clone, this may be a read error. This CDR3 is missing its conserved last phenylalanine or tryptophan, likely due to a read error. The J gene is TRBJ1-1, the V gene TRBV6-1; D is ambiguous. V was pared by 0 bases and J by 8 bases, with 7 bases between. Looked up from germline, CDR1 is MNHNS and CDR2 is SASEGT. This CDR3 is 12 amino acids long. This CDR3 is CASSEALSEAFL. The CDR3 DNA is TGTGCCAGCAGTGAAGCGCTTTCAGAAGCTTTCCTT.

This clonotype was counted at least ten times. The genes are TRBV6-6 and TRBJ2-1, with 10 bases aligning to TRBD2. The CDR3 consists of 16 residues. The V gene end was trimmed by 1 base and the J gene end by 7 bases; junction bases not matched to a gene: 7. CDR1 is MNHNY and CDR2 is SVGAGI in the germline V gene (reference sequence). As DNA, the CDR3 is TGTGCCAGCAGTTACTTCAGCGGGAGGGGGGTGAATGAGCAGTTCTTC. It encodes CASSYFSGRGVNEQFF.